The next 30 T cell receptor beta chains were all read from a single sample in a study of neoadjuvant anti-PD-1 for oral cavity cancer. Some clones are missing from TCRdb's copy, which holds only in-frame ones; the method was immunoSEQ multiplex PCR. In the table there are tens of thousands of clones, more than 70% of which are singletons. The sample was PBMCs, taken before nivolumab (anti-PD-1) treatment. Source of these receptors: a person aged 35-79 years with oral cavity squamous cell carcinoma.

The sample holds one count of this clone. The chain has TRBV2 and TRBJ2-1; 8 nucleotides line up with TRBD2. CDR3 length: 16 residues. Germline V gene data show CDR1 as SNHLY and CDR2 as FYNNEI. V shed 7 bases, J shed 8 bases, and the junction held 16 bases outside the gene matches. CDR3 amino acids: CASKLLAVLRGDEQFF. The CDR3 DNA reads TGTGCCAGCAAATTACTAGCGGTATTAAGGGGGGATGAGCAGTTCTTC.

The V and J genes are TRBV6-5 and TRBJ1-2, with D maybe TRBD1 (6 bases). The CDR3 extends over 13 amino acids. Looked up from germline, CDR1 is MNHEY and CDR2 is SVGAGI. The ends were cut back, 2 bases at V and 10 bases at J, with 14 bases in the middle. Here the CDR3 DNA reads TGTGCCAGCAGTTACAGGACAGATTATCCCTACACCTTC. Its translation is CASSYRTDYPYTF.

The chain recombines TRBV21-1 with TRBJ2-1; the D segment call TRBD2 is taken from the table without a DNA check. TRBV21-1 has pseudogene status. CDR3 length equals 20 residues. CDR3 nucleotide sequence: TGTGCCAGCAGCAAAGGAGAAGTTTCGGCTAGCGGGAGTTCCGACAATGAGCAGTTCTTC. Translation gives CASSKGEVSASGSSDNEQFF.

The chain is built from TRBV28 and TRBJ1-1, with 9 bases lining up with TRBD1. In germline, CDR1 is MDHEN, CDR2 SYDVKM. V lost 8 bases, J lost 11 bases, and 15 bases stayed unmatched. The CDR3 length is 14 residues. For the CDR3, the DNA is TGTGCCAGCCTTCAATCCGGGACAGGGATGTATGCTTTCTTT. Its translation: CASLQSGTGMYAFF.

The genes are TRBV2 and TRBJ2-4; 9 bases align to TRBD1. V lost 0 bases, J lost 0 bases, and 6 bases stayed unmatched. This CDR3 region has 18 residues. Germline V gene data show CDR1 as SNHLY and CDR2 as FYNNEI. The CDR3 bases are TGTGCCAGCAGTGAAGCGCGGGGACAGGGACTAGCCAAAAACATTCAGTACTTC. Translated: CASSEARGQGLAKNIQYF.

The chain carries TRBV5-4 and TRBJ2-1; TRBD2 matches 11 bases. Germline CDR1 reads SGHNT; CDR2 reads YYREEE (reference sequence). This CDR3 contains 15 residues. The J segment lost 8 bases and the V segment lost 5 bases, leaving 9 bases of the junction unmatched. DNA for the CDR3: TGTGCCAGCAGGGCCGGGACTAGCGGAGGGGATGAGCAGTTCTTC. The encoded protein is CASRAGTSGGDEQFF.

The rearrangement uses TRBV5-1 and TRBJ2-3, with D uncertain. CDR3 length equals 14 residues. Germline V gene data show CDR1 as SGHRS and CDR2 as YFSETQ. V lost 0 bases to trimming and J lost 2 bases, with 7 bases between them. The CDR3 loop is CASSLDRVTDTQYF. DNA of the CDR3: TGCGCCAGCAGCTTGGATAGGGTCACAGATACGCAGTATTTT.

The J gene is TRBJ2-5, the V gene TRBV4-1; D unclear. Germline CDR1 and CDR2: MGHRA and YSYEKL. The CDR3 sequence is 14 residues long. The ends were cut back, 1 base at V and 0 bases at J, with 6 bases in the middle. The CDR3 sequence: CASSQVDNQETQYF. The CDR3 coding sequence is TGCGCCAGCAGCCAAGTTGACAACCAAGAGACCCAGTACTTC.

This chain joins TRBV5-1 and TRBJ1-6; D might be TRBD1 (6 bases). Germline-derived CDR1 and CDR2 are SGHRS and YFSETQ. V shed 2 bases and J shed 10 bases, with 13 bases lying between them. The CDR3 is 14 residues long. The CDR3: CASSLQGELSPLHF. Written as DNA, the CDR3 is TGCGCCAGCAGCTTACAGGGTGAGTTGTCACCCCTCCACTTT.

The V call is TRBV9, the J call TRBJ1-1; no clear D. This CDR3 comprises 13 residues. Germline lookup yields CDR1 SGDLS and CDR2 YYNGEE. V was trimmed by 0 bases and J by 4 bases, leaving 7 bases between them. CDR3 nucleotides: TGTGCCAGCAGCGTAGCACCGGGCACTGAAGCTTTCTTT. Amino acids: CASSVAPGTEAFF.

The CDR3 nucleotides are TGTGCCAGCAGTTTACGTGGGGATGAGCAGTACTTC. Translated: CASSLRGDEQYF. The J gene is TRBJ2-7, the V gene TRBV6-6; D remains ambiguous. The germline V gene encodes CDR1 MNHNY and CDR2 SVGAGI (reference sequence). V lost 4 bases and J 7 bases, leaving 11 bases between the germline ends. The CDR3 length is 12 residues.

This clone showed up just once. This chain connects TRBV6-5 to TRBJ1-1, with no clear D. In germline, CDR1 is MNHEY, CDR2 SVGAGI. V was cut by 7 bases and J by 5 bases, with 14 bases left in between. CDR3 length: 13 amino acids. CDR3 residues: CASTLFVGTEAFF. The CDR3 DNA sequence: TGTGCCAGCACCCTATTCGTTGGAACTGAAGCTTTCTTT.

The chain is built from TRBV7-6 and TRBJ2-3, with D maybe TRBD1 (5 bases). CDR3 length: 14 amino acids. The V end lost 5 bases, the J end lost 8 bases, and 17 bases lay between the germline ends. In germline, CDR1 is SGHVS, CDR2 FNYEAQ. In DNA, the CDR3 is TGTGCCAGCAGCCACCTTACTCGGCAGGGTACGCAGTATTTT. Its protein product is CASSHLTRQGTQYF.

The chain combines TRBV5-4 with TRBJ2-3; D possibly matches TRBD1 or TRBD2 (6 bases each). CDR1 and CDR2 (germline): SGHNT, YYREEE (reference sequence). V dropped 0 bases and J dropped 1 base, with 15 bases sitting between them. CDR3 length: 17 amino acids. The CDR3 reads CASSLALGGAGTDTQYF. In DNA form, the CDR3 reads TGTGCCAGCAGCTTGGCCCTCGGGGGCGCTGGCACAGATACGCAGTATTTT.

Only a few counts were recorded for this clone. The V call is TRBV19, the J call TRBJ2-1; TRBD2 matches at 11 bases. The trim removed 2 bases at V and 9 bases at J, leaving 3 bases unmatched. Germline V CDR1 and CDR2: LNHDA, SQIVND (reference sequence). CDR3 length: 14 amino acids. For the CDR3, the DNA is TGTGCCAGTAGTATAACTAGCGGGAGTCTTGAGCAGTTCTTC. This gives the protein CASSITSGSLEQFF.

Concerning this clone: The same CDR3 also results from other DNA sequences found in this sample. This rearrangement joins TRBV19 to TRBJ2-7; D is possibly TRBD1 (5 bases). V shed 1 base and J shed 1 base, with 11 bases lying between them. The CDR3 has 15 residues. Germline V lookup: CDR1 LNHDA, CDR2 SQIVND (reference sequence). The CDR3 loop is CASSIVGQGSYEQYF. In DNA form, the CDR3 reads TGTGCCAGTAGTATAGTGGGCCAGGGTTCCTACGAGCAGTACTTC.

The V call is TRBV19, the J call TRBJ1-6; D perhaps matches TRBD1 (5 bases). Trimming shortened V by 4 bases and J by 8 bases, and 12 bases separated the two germline ends. The CDR3 has 14 residues. The germline CDR1 and CDR2 sequences are LNHDA and SQIVND (reference sequence). CDR3 nucleotide sequence: TGTGCCAGTAGTAATGTAGGGGATTATTCACCCCTCCACTTT. This sequence encodes CASSNVGDYSPLHF.

The chain is built from TRBV5-1 and TRBJ2-1, with D perhaps matching TRBD1 or TRBD2 (6 bases each). The length of the CDR3 is 15 residues. Trimming shortened V by 3 bases and J by 6 bases, and 16 bases separated the two germline ends. From germline, CDR1 is SGHRS and CDR2 YFSETQ. CDR3 nucleotides: TGCGCCAGCAGCTCCCCGGGGGCGTCTGCCAATGAGCAGTTCTTC. Encoded protein: CASSSPGASANEQFF. Complete variable domain (other parts from reference TRBV5-1 and TRBJ2-1): KAGVTQTPRYLIKTRGQQVTLSCSPISGHRSVSWYQQTPGQGLQFLFEYFSETQRNKGNFPGRFSGRQFSNSRSEMNVSTLELGDSALYLCASSSPGASANEQFFGPGTRLTVL.

The DNA for the CDR3 is TGTGCCAGCAGTTACGGTCCAGGCCCCTACAATGAGCAGTTCTTC. Encoded protein: CASSYGPGPYNEQFF. V and J are TRBV6-5 and TRBJ2-1; unclear D gene. The CDR3 extends over 15 amino acids. The V gene's germline CDR1 is MNHEY and CDR2 SVGAGI. Trimming left V 2 bases short and J 2 bases short, with 10 bases between.

The chain is built from TRBV10-1 and TRBJ2-7; perhaps TRBD2 as D (6 bases). Per germline, CDR1 WNHNN and CDR2 SYGVQD (reference sequence). This CDR3 contains 14 residues. The V end lost 6 bases, the J end lost 3 bases, and 15 bases lay between the germline ends. The CDR3 loop reads CASSPGLNGYEQYF. CDR3 DNA sequence: TGCGCCAGCAGCCCCGGACTAAATGGCTACGAGCAGTACTTC.

This clone came up a few times. This chain connects TRBV19 to TRBJ2-1; tentatively, D is TRBD1 (8 bases). Germline V lookup: CDR1 LNHDA, CDR2 SQIVND (reference sequence). The CDR3 runs 13 residues. V lost 5 bases, J lost 7 bases, and 12 bases lay in between. In DNA, the CDR3 is TGTGCCAGTAGTCTACAGGGGGGGAATGAGCAGTTCTTC. Translating it yields CASSLQGGNEQFF.

The count of this clone is one. The rearrangement uses TRBV10-3 and TRBJ2-2, with a possible D match to TRBD1 (6 bases). Germline-derived CDR1 and CDR2 are ENHRY and SYGVKD. The CDR3 covers 14 residues. V shed 4 bases and J shed 0 bases, with 6 bases lying between them. The CDR3 spells CAISGTANTGELFF. DNA for the CDR3: TGTGCCATCAGTGGGACAGCGAACACCGGGGAGCTGTTTTTT.

The genes are TRBV2 and TRBJ2-2; 9 bases map to TRBD2. Germline V gene sequence: CDR1 SNHLY, CDR2 FYNNEI. The CDR3 spans 17 residues. V shed 0 bases and J 4 bases; nucleotides not matched to a gene: 6. The chain's CDR3 is CASSEAGLAGITGELFF. The CDR3 coding sequence is TGTGCCAGCAGTGAAGCGGGCCTAGCGGGGATCACCGGGGAGCTGTTTTTT.

The chain is built from TRBV30 and TRBJ2-3; 8 bases line up with TRBD2. CDR3 size: 13 residues. After removal of 4 bases from V and 1 base from J, the junction contained 1 base not matched to a gene. The V gene's germline CDR1 is GTSNPN and CDR2 SVGIG (reference sequence). CDR3 bases: TGTGCCTGGAAACTAGCGGGCACAGATACGCAGTATTTT. It is translated as CAWKLAGTDTQYF.

This chain joins TRBV5-6 and TRBJ1-2, with D tentatively TRBD1 (6 bases). Trimming shortened V by 4 bases and J by 3 bases, and 13 bases separated the two germline ends. Germline V gene sequence: CDR1 SGHDT, CDR2 YYEEEE. The CDR3 is 14 residues long. The CDR3 protein is CASSTGTAYYGYTF. The CDR3 DNA follows: TGTGCCAGCAGCACAGGGACCGCTTACTATGGCTACACCTTC. Full variable domain (outside the CDR3, taken from reference TRBV5-6 and TRBJ1-2): DAGVTQSPTHLIKTRGQQVTLRCSPKSGHDTVSWYQQALGQGPQFIFQYYEEEERQRGNFPDRFSGHQFPNYSSELNVNALLLGDSALYLCASSTGTAYYGYTFGSGTRLTVV.

The V and J genes are TRBV5-1 and TRBJ1-2; a possible D gene is TRBD1 (6 bases). The CDR3 loop spans 14 amino acids. Germline V gene lookup returns CDR1 SGHRS and CDR2 YFSETQ. V was pared by 1 base and J by 8 bases, with 15 bases between. In nucleotides, the CDR3 is TGCGCCAGCAGCTTGCAGCAGGGGTCGTGGGGCTACACCTTC. Translated, it gives CASSLQQGSWGYTF. Complete variable domain (other parts from reference TRBV5-1 and TRBJ1-2): KAGVTQTPRYLIKTRGQQVTLSCSPISGHRSVSWYQQTPGQGLQFLFEYFSETQRNKGNFPGRFSGRQFSNSRSEMNVSTLELGDSALYLCASSLQQGSWGYTFGSGTRLTVV.

The V gene is TRBV10-2, the J gene TRBJ1-2; 12 bases fit TRBD1. Losses at the gene ends were 6 bases for V and 8 bases for J; bases not matched to a gene: 10. Germline CDR1 WSHSY, CDR2 SAAADI. The CDR3 contains 15 residues. The CDR3 DNA is TGCGCCAGCAGCGTATCCGGGACAGGGGGCGCGGGCTACACCTTC. Encoded protein: CASSVSGTGGAGYTF.

The chain is built from TRBV6-1 and TRBJ1-4, with D possibly being TRBD1 (6 bases). Trimming left V 3 bases short and J 5 bases short, with 13 bases between. This CDR3 has 15 amino acids. The germline V gene encodes CDR1 MNHNS and CDR2 SASEGT. The chain's CDR3 is CASSDGQLENEKLFF. DNA of the CDR3: TGTGCCAGCAGTGACGGACAGTTGGAGAATGAAAAACTGTTTTTT.

This chain joins TRBV27 and TRBJ2-1; 9 bases are a match to TRBD2. CDR3 length: 14 amino acids. The V gene end was trimmed by 8 bases and the J gene end by 2 bases; junction bases not matched to a gene: 4. Per the germline V gene, CDR1 is MNHEY and CDR2 is SMNVEV (reference sequence). The CDR3 sequence: CASCLAGTYNEQFF. In DNA, the CDR3 is TGTGCCAGCTGCCTAGCGGGAACCTACAATGAGCAGTTCTTC.

The genes are TRBV5-8 and TRBJ2-7; D gene uncertain. The germline CDR1 and CDR2 sequences are SGHTS and YDEGEE. The V end was cut by 1 base, the J end by 4 bases, with 3 bases between. This CDR3 spans 11 amino acids. The CDR3, as DNA: TGTGCCAGCAGCTTGAGGTACGAGCAGTACTTC. This translates into CASSLRYEQYF.